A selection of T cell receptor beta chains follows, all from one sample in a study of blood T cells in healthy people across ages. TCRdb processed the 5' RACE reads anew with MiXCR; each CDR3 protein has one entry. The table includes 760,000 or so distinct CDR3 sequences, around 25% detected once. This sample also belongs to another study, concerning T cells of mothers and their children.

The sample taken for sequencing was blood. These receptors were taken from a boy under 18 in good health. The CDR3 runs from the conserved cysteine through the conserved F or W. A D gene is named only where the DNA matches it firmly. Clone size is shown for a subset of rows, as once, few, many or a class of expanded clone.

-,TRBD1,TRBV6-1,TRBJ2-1,TGTGCCAGCAGTGCAAAGGACAGGGACCTCTACAATGAGCAGTTCTTC,CASSAKDRDLYNEQFF
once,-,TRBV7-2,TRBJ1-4,TGTGCCAGCAGCCTTGGTTATGAAAAACTGTTTTTT,CASSLGYEKLFF
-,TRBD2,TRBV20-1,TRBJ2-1,TGCAGTGCGGTAGAACTAGCGAGGAATGAGCAGTTCTTC,CSAVELARNEQFF
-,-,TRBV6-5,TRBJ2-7,TGTGCCAGCAGGCCGAGGGGGACTGGGGCCTACGAGCAGTACTTC,CASRPRGTGAYEQYF
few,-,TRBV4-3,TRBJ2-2,TGCGCCAGCAGCCAAGATCCGGGGGGGGAGCTGTTTTTT,CASSQDPGGELFF
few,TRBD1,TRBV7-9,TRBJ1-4,TGTGCCAGCACCGAGAGCGGGACAGCTGAAAAACTGTTTTTT,CASTESGTAEKLFF
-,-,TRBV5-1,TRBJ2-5,TGCGCCAGCAGGCCTGTAGGGTCGGGGGAGACCCAGTACTTC,CASRPVGSGETQYF
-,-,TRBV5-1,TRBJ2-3,TGCGCCAGCAGCCCGGACAGATCAGGCACAGATACGCAGTATTTT,CASSPDRSGTDTQYF
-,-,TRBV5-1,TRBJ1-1,TGCGCCAGCAGCATGACAGTAACCGCTGAAGCTTTCTTT,CASSMTVTAEAFF
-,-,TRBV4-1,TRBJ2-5,TGCGCCAGCAGCCGAGAACTGGCTGGCGAGAGGTGGACCCAGTACTTC,CASSRELAGERWTQYF
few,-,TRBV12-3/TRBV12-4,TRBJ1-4,TGTGCCAGCAGTTTAGAGGGGAGCCGGGAAAAACTGTTTTTT,CASSLEGSREKLFF
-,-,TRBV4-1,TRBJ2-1,TGCGCCAGCACAAGTCTAGTGGAACTGTACAATGAGCAGTTCTTC,CASTSLVELYNEQFF
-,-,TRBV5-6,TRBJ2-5,TGTGCCAGCAGCTTCAGGCCAGAGACCCAGTACTTC,CASSFRPETQYF
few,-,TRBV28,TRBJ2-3,TGTGCCAGCAGTTTCCCTCTAGCATTTCCGAACACAGATACGCAGTATTTT,CASSFPLAFPNTDTQYF
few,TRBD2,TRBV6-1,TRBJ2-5,TGTGCCAGCAGTCGACGACTAGCGGGGGGGCGAGGAGAGACCCAGTACTTC,CASSRRLAGGRGETQYF
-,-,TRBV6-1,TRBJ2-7,TGTGCCAGCACTGGAGACAGCCTCTACGAGCAGTACTTC,CASTGDSLYEQYF
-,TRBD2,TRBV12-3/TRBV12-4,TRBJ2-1,TGTGCCAGCAGTTTCGGGTCGGGGGGGACCTACAATGAGCAGTTCTTC,CASSFGSGGTYNEQFF
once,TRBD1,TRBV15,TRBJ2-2,TGTGCCGTCCGGGACAGGGAATTGGGCGGGGAGCTGTTTTTT,CAVRDRELGGELFF
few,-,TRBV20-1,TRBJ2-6,TGCAGTGCTAGCGGGGGGCTAGCTGGGGCCAACGTCCTGACTTTC,CSASGGLAGANVLTF
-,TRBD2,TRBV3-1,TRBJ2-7,TGTGCCAGCAGCCAGAGACTAGCGGGGCCCTACGAGCAGTACTTC,CASSQRLAGPYEQYF
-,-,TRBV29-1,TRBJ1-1,TGCAGCGTTGAGCTTGTCAGGAACACTGAAGCTTTCTTT,CSVELVRNTEAFF
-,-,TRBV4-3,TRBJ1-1,TGCGCCAGCAGCCATGGAGCCTTGAACACTGAAGCTTTCTTT,CASSHGALNTEAFF
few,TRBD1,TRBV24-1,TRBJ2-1,TGTGCCACCAGTGATCCCCGGGACAGGGGATACAATGAGCAGTTCTTC,CATSDPRDRGYNEQFF
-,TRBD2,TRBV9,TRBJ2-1,TGTGCCAGCAGCGTACGAGTTGGTCTAGCGGGAGGCGAGCAGTTCTTC,CASSVRVGLAGGEQFF
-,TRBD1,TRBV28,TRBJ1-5,TGTGCCAGCAGAAAGGCCCGACAGGGGGATAGCAATCAGCCCCAGCATTTT,CASRKARQGDSNQPQHF
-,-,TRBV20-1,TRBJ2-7,TGCAGTGCATCAAGGGTCAATTCCTACGAGCAGTACTTC,CSASRVNSYEQYF